This note documents a single T cell receptor beta chain sequence. The antigen remains undetermined. This record belongs to a study of CXCR3-negative and CXCR3-positive naive CD8 T cells. Study-wide results and limits: The naive subsets expressed comparable surface CD5, and the authors inferred TCR strength from TRB CDR3 properties.

The CDR3 is 17 residues long. The study made its TRB cDNA libraries by 5' RACE, adding UMI labels. TCRdb reprocessed the 5' RACE reads and reports one entry per CDR3 protein, with no DNA. In all, the sample yields over 40,000 distinct CDR3 sequences. The receptor comes from a human donor in good health. Some clones in this sample may be carry-over from other donors' samples. Material: naive CXCR3- CD8+ T cells from blood. Noted subset: CD45RO-CCR7+CD27+CD95- naive CD8+ T cells lacking CXCR3 (TNR3-). The genes are TRBV23-1 and TRBJ2-1; checking the TCRdb D call of TRBD2 is not possible without DNA. TRBV23-1 is treated as an ORF (open reading frame) with a function not yet certain. The CDR3 loop is CASGFMPAGGPYNEQFF.